One sample yielded the 28 T cell receptor beta chains listed below, sequenced in a study of cytomegalovirus exposure and HLA in healthy donors (dated by TCRdb to about 2017). The library was produced with the immunoSEQ multiplex PCR assay. For the multiplex PCR, a mixture combining 60 forward primers for TCR Vbeta segments and 13 reverse primers for TCR Jbeta segments was used. Imported from immuneACCESS, the table was reduced by TCRdb to in-frame sequences with V and J called. These copies leave out some clones; in studies compared against another copy, an unresolved V gene accounts for under half, and the cause of the remainder is not known. The sample table records hundreds of thousands of clones; roughly 80% of these occur just once. 3.5% to 4% of the sample comes from the top ten. The sequenced sample was PBMCs. These receptors originate from a male donor in good health and CMV-seronegative.

A remark on this clone: At the DNA level, this CDR3 is encoded by other sequences in the same sample as well. The chain joins TRBV18 to TRBJ1-1; D possibly corresponds to TRBD1 (5 bases). The V end lost 1 base, the J end lost 1 base, and 7 bases lay between the germline ends. Looked up from germline, CDR1 is KGHSH and CDR2 is LQKENI. This CDR3 region has 14 residues. CDR3 sequence: CASSPQTGNTEAFF. The CDR3 region has the DNA TGTGCCAGCTCACCACAAACAGGGAACACTGAAGCTTTCTTT.

The chain uses TRBV15 and TRBJ2-7; D remains unclear. The germline V and J ends were trimmed by 0 bases and 4 bases, with 10 bases remaining between them. The CDR3 runs 14 residues. CDR1 and CDR2 (germline): LNHNV, YYDKDF (reference sequence). CDR3 sequence reads: CATSRDATQYEQYF. Written as DNA, the CDR3 is TGTGCCACCAGCAGAGATGCGACACAGTACGAGCAGTACTTC.

A few counts support this clone. The genes are TRBV1 and TRBJ2-1; the table assigns TRBD2, which was not confirmed against the DNA. TRBV1 is an annotated pseudogene. The CDR3 length is 15 residues. In DNA, the CDR3 is TGCACCAGCAGCCAAAGCCTGGGACTAGCGGGAGGTGCGTTCTTC. Translation: CTSSQSLGLAGGAFF.

The CDR3 reads CASSVGAVGDTQYF. The CDR3 DNA is TGTGCCAGCAGCGTGGGGGCGGTGGGGGATACGCAGTATTTT. This chain joins TRBV9 and TRBJ2-3; a weak D match, TRBD1 (6 bases). Trimming cost V 2 bases and J 6 bases, with 13 bases left between them. Germline V CDR1 and CDR2: SGDLS, YYNGEE. The CDR3 contains 14 residues.

The chain combines TRBV28 with TRBJ2-7; 9 positions match TRBD2. The junction had 15 bases not matched to a gene; V was cut back by 3 bases and J by 9 bases. The CDR3 contains 16 residues. Per germline, CDR1 MDHEN and CDR2 SYDVKM. The CDR3 is CASSFRGAGGAKGQYF. For the CDR3, the DNA is TGTGCCAGCAGTTTTAGGGGGGCGGGAGGGGCGAAGGGGCAGTACTTC.

The chain carries TRBV28 and TRBJ2-7; 9 bases match TRBD1. J was trimmed by 3 bases and V by 4 bases; bases with no gene match: 13. CDR1 and CDR2 (germline): MDHEN, SYDVKM. This CDR3 contains 17 residues. CDR3: CASSWHAGTGINYEQYF. The CDR3 region has the DNA TGTGCCAGCAGTTGGCACGCTGGGACAGGGATCAACTACGAGCAGTACTTC. Complete variable domain (other parts from reference TRBV28 and TRBJ2-7): DVKVTQSSRYLVKRTGEKVFLECVQDMDHENMFWYRQDPGLGLRLIYFSYDVKMKEKGDIPEGYSVSREKKERFSLILESASTNQTSMYLCASSWHAGTGINYEQYFGPGTRLTVT.

In this sample, this clone turned up once. This chain joins TRBV29-1 and TRBJ2-7; D unresolved. Germline V gene data show CDR1 as SQVTM and CDR2 as ANQGSEA. The CDR3 covers 12 residues. V dropped 3 bases and J dropped 4 bases, with 10 bases sitting between them. CDR3: CSVDLGSYEQYF. The CDR3 bases are TGCAGCGTTGATCTAGGCAGTTACGAGCAGTACTTC.

V gene TRBV28 combines with J gene TRBJ2-7; 10 bases are shared with TRBD2. J gave up 0 bases and V 6 bases, and 8 bases lay outside the gene matches. Germline V gene sequence: CDR1 MDHEN, CDR2 SYDVKM. This CDR3 region has 16 residues. The CDR3: CASSSRTSGRSYEQYF. CDR3 sequence (DNA): TGTGCCAGCAGCTCCCGGACTAGCGGACGCTCCTACGAGCAGTACTTC. Using reference TRBV28 and TRBJ2-7 for the parts outside the CDR3, the full variable domain is DVKVTQSSRYLVKRTGEKVFLECVQDMDHENMFWYRQDPGLGLRLIYFSYDVKMKEKGDIPEGYSVSREKKERFSLILESASTNQTSMYLCASSSRTSGRSYEQYFGPGTRLTVT.

This sequence joins TRBV6-5 and TRBJ2-7; TRBD1 agrees at 10 bases. The CDR3 runs 13 residues. Trimming removed 6 bases from V and 8 bases from J; junction bases left unmatched: 7. The V gene's germline CDR1 is MNHEY and CDR2 SVGAGI. CDR3 sequence: CASRDRGSTQQYF. CDR3 sequence (DNA): TGTGCCAGCAGGGACAGGGGGTCTACGCAGCAGTACTTC.

This clone was counted only a few times. The gene calls are TRBV7-9 and TRBJ1-4; perhaps TRBD1 as D (5 bases). Trimming pared 5 bases from V and 4 bases from J, leaving 14 bases between. This CDR3 contains 15 residues. CDR1 is SEHNR, CDR2 FQNEAQ, per germline (reference sequence). CDR3 coding DNA: TGTGCCAGCAGCCGCAAGCAGGGAAATAATGAAAAACTGTTTTTT. Protein: CASSRKQGNNEKLFF.

The genes are TRBV7-3 and TRBJ2-7, with D perhaps TRBD1 (6 bases). Looked up from germline, CDR1 is SGHTA and CDR2 is FQGTGA. The CDR3 runs 14 residues. Trimming shortened V by 5 bases and J by 3 bases, and 14 bases separated the two germline ends. CDR3 sequence: CASSPQGRHYEQYF. The CDR3 region has the DNA TGTGCCAGCAGCCCACAGGGCAGACACTACGAGCAGTACTTC.

This chain links TRBV10-3 with TRBJ1-1; possibly TRBD1 for D (5 bases). From germline, CDR1 is ENHRY and CDR2 SYGVKD. The CDR3 totals 13 residues. V was pared by 3 bases and J by 6 bases, with 11 bases between. DNA of the CDR3: TGTGCCATCAGTGAACTTGGGGGGGCTGAAGCTTTCTTT. It specifies CAISELGGAEAFF.

The rearrangement uses TRBV7-9 and TRBJ1-1; D unclear. Germline CDR1 SEHNR, CDR2 FQNEAQ (reference sequence). Trimming took 5 bases from V and 6 from J, leaving 13 bases between them. The CDR3 loop spans 13 amino acids. CDR3 sequence: CASSRTTEAEAFF. DNA for the CDR3: TGTGCCAGCAGCCGAACAACTGAGGCTGAAGCTTTCTTT. Variable domain in full (rest from reference TRBV7-9 and TRBJ1-1): DTGVSQNPRHKITKRGQNVTFRCDPISEHNRLYWYRQTLGQGPEFLTYFQNEAQLEKSRLLSDRFSAERPKGSFSTLEIQRTEQGDSAMYLCASSRTTEAEAFFGQGTRLTVV.

The V gene is TRBV7-9, the J gene TRBJ2-1; 11 nucleotides align to TRBD2. The V gene's germline CDR1 is SEHNR and CDR2 FQNEAQ (reference sequence). The junction had 8 bases not matched to a gene; V was cut back by 3 bases and J by 1 base. The CDR3 spans 18 residues. CDR3 in amino acids: CASSFSLAGVGSYNEQFF. The CDR3 coding sequence is TGTGCCAGCAGCTTCTCACTAGCGGGAGTTGGGTCCTACAATGAGCAGTTCTTC.

This clone was seen only a few times. This chain links TRBV4-1 with TRBJ2-1; possible D gene TRBD1, 6 bases. This CDR3 spans 15 amino acids. V was shortened by 0 bases and J by 3 bases, with 9 bases between the two germline ends. Germline assignment: CDR1 MGHRA and CDR2 YSYEKL. The DNA of the CDR3 is TGCGCCAGCAGCCAAGACAGGGGCGTCTACAATGAGCAGTTCTTC. Its translation is CASSQDRGVYNEQFF.

The rearrangement joins TRBV14 to TRBJ2-5; D unresolved. Trimming pared 1 base from V and 3 bases from J, leaving 9 bases between. CDR1 and CDR2 (germline): SGHDN, FVKESK. This CDR3 comprises 14 residues. Here the CDR3 reads CASSQALVEETQYF. CDR3 coding DNA: TGTGCCAGCAGCCAAGCCCTAGTTGAAGAGACCCAGTACTTC.

This clone came up a few times. The rearrangement uses TRBV25-1 and TRBJ1-1, with 7 bases that match TRBD1. Germline V lookup: CDR1 MGHDK, CDR2 SYGVNS. Losses at the gene ends were 8 bases for V and 3 bases for J; bases not matched to a gene: 6. This CDR3 contains 13 residues. The CDR3 here is CASRITGDTEAFF. The CDR3 region has the DNA TGTGCCAGCCGAATTACAGGGGACACTGAAGCTTTCTTT.

The V call is TRBV11-2, the J call TRBJ2-1; no reliable D call. From germline, CDR1 is SGHAT and CDR2 FQNNGV. Trimming stripped 6 bases from V and 6 bases from J, with 18 bases between. The CDR3 contains 15 residues. The DNA for the CDR3 is TGTGCCAGCAGAAAGCCAGACCGACTCAGCAATGAGCAGTTCTTC. Amino acid sequence: CASRKPDRLSNEQFF.

This chain connects TRBV18 to TRBJ2-3; D is possibly TRBD2 (6 bases). Trimming shortened V by 6 bases and J by 2 bases, and 18 bases separated the two germline ends. The CDR3 runs 16 residues. Germline assignment: CDR1 KGHSH and CDR2 LQKENI. The CDR3 DNA follows: TGTGCCAGCTCCCGGAGTCCGGACTATACCACAGATACGCAGTATTTT. It specifies CASSRSPDYTTDTQYF. Filled out from reference TRBV18 and TRBJ2-3, the complete variable domain reads NAGVMQNPRHLVRRRGQEARLRCSPMKGHSHVYWYRQLPEEGLKFMVYLQKENIIDESGMPKERFSAEFPKEGPSILRIQQVVRGDSAAYFCASSRSPDYTTDTQYFGPGTRLTVL.

V is TRBV29-1 and J is TRBJ2-1, with 11 bases matching TRBD1. The CDR3 totals 15 residues. With V trimmed by 0 bases and J by 9 bases, 7 bases remained unmatched. Germline CDR1 reads SQVTM; CDR2 reads ANQGSEA. The CDR3 region has the DNA TGCAGCGTTGAAGACCCGGACAGGGGGCAGAGTGAGCAGTTCTTC. It specifies CSVEDPDRGQSEQFF.

This clone has just a few counts. This chain uses TRBV7-2 with TRBJ1-1; TRBD1 matches at 8 bases. J was trimmed by 1 base and V by 3 bases; bases with no gene match: 1. Germline V lookup: CDR1 SGHTA, CDR2 FQGNSA. The CDR3 spans 14 residues. The CDR3 region has the DNA TGTGCCAGCAGCTTCGGGACAGGGAACACTGAAGCTTTCTTT. Residues: CASSFGTGNTEAFF.

The rearrangement uses TRBV11-2 and TRBJ2-7; D is possibly TRBD2 (6 bases). Looked up from germline, CDR1 is SGHAT and CDR2 is FQNNGV. The CDR3 consists of 13 residues. V lost 2 bases, J lost 6 bases, and 11 bases lay in between. CDR3 region: CASSLWLAFEQYF. CDR3 bases: TGTGCCAGCAGCTTATGGCTAGCGTTCGAGCAGTACTTC.

V and J are TRBV29-1 and TRBJ1-1; 8 bases agree with TRBD1. Looked up from germline, CDR1 is SQVTM and CDR2 is ANQGSEA. V was clipped by 1 base and J by 3 bases; unmatched bases: 16. This CDR3 has 18 residues. The CDR3 nucleotides are TGCAGCGTTGAAGTCAGGGGGCAGGATAGTGAAAGAGACACTGAAGCTTTCTTT. Its translation is CSVEVRGQDSERDTEAFF.

The sample holds a few counts of this clone. This chain joins TRBV30 and TRBJ1-6; TRBD1 might be the D (5 bases). Germline CDR1 reads GTSNPN; CDR2 reads SVGIG (reference sequence). V lost 2 bases and J lost 8, with 10 bases in between. The CDR3 is made up of 13 amino acids. CDR3 protein: CAWSPRGDSPLHF. CDR3 bases: TGTGCCTGGAGTCCGCGGGGGGATTCACCCCTCCACTTT.

The table lists this clone with a few counts. The rearrangement joins TRBV28 to TRBJ2-7; no firm D call. Trimming removed 2 bases from V and 0 bases from J, with 8 bases in between. This CDR3 spans 14 amino acids. Germline V CDR1 and CDR2: MDHEN, SYDVKM. The CDR3 reads CASSLTGHSYEQYF. The CDR3 nucleotides are TGTGCCAGCAGTTTAACCGGTCACTCCTACGAGCAGTACTTC.

The V and J genes are TRBV9 and TRBJ1-2, with D possibly being TRBD1 (5 bases). With 0 bases removed from V and 0 bases from J, the gap between germline ends came to 9 bases. The CDR3 sequence is 15 residues long. Germline-derived CDR1 and CDR2 are SGDLS and YYNGEE. CDR3: CASSVDGGANYGYTF. In DNA, the CDR3 is TGTGCCAGCAGCGTAGATGGAGGGGCTAACTATGGCTACACCTTC.

The V call is TRBV5-4, the J call TRBJ2-6; 10 bases map to TRBD1. J was trimmed by 0 bases and V by 5 bases; bases with no gene match: 8. This CDR3 is built from 18 residues. Germline V gene lookup returns CDR1 SGHNT and CDR2 YYREEE (reference sequence). CDR3 nucleotides: TGTGCCAGCAGGGACTGGGGACAGGGGTTCTCTGGGGCCAACGTCCTGACTTTC. Translating it yields CASRDWGQGFSGANVLTF.

The V and J genes are TRBV7-3 and TRBJ2-2; 8 nucleotides align to TRBD2. The junction had 3 bases not matched to a gene; V was cut back by 5 bases and J by 4 bases. The CDR3 extends over 14 amino acids. Germline lookup yields CDR1 SGHTA and CDR2 FQGTGA. The CDR3 coding sequence is TGTGCCAGCAGCGGGACTAGTTTCACCGGGGAGCTGTTTTTT. Translating it yields CASSGTSFTGELFF. Full variable domain (outside the CDR3, taken from reference TRBV7-3 and TRBJ2-2): GAGVSQTPSNKVTEKGKYVELRCDPISGHTALYWYRQSLGQGPEFLIYFQGTGAADDSGLPNDRFFAVRPEGSVSTLKIQRTERGDSAVYLCASSGTSFTGELFFGEGSRLTVL.